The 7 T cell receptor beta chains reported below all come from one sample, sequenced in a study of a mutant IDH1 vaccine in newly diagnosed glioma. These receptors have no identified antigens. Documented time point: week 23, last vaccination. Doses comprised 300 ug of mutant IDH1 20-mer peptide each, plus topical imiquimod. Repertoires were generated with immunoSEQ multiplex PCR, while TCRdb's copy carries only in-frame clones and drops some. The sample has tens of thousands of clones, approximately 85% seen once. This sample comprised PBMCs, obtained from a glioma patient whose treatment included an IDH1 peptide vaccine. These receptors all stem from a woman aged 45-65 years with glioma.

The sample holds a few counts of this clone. The CDR3 spells CASSLTGVKADTQYF. The CDR3 DNA reads as TGTGCCAGCAGCTTGACAGGGGTCAAGGCAGATACGCAGTATTTT. This chain uses TRBV5-5 with TRBJ2-3, with 7 bases fitting TRBD1. CDR1 and CDR2 from the germline V gene are SGHKS and YYEKEE (reference sequence). V shed 1 base, J shed 4 bases, and the junction held 6 bases outside the gene matches. The CDR3 totals 15 residues.

In nucleotides, the CDR3 is TGTGCCAGCAGTTTTTCAAGCGGGAGCATAGAGACCTACAATGAGCAGTTCTTC. This gives the protein CASSFSSGSIETYNEQFF. The V gene is TRBV27, the J gene TRBJ2-1; 8 nucleotides agree with TRBD2. Germline CDR1 is MNHEY and CDR2 is SMNVEV (reference sequence). Trimming took 3 bases from V and 2 from J; bases not matched to a gene: 12. This CDR3 has 18 amino acids.

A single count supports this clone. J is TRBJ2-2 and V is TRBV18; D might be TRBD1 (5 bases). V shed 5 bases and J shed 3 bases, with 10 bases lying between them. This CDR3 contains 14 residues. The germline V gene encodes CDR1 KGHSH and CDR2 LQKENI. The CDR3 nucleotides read TGTGCCAGCTCAGCCAGGGCGGACACCGGGGAGCTGTTTTTT. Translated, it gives CASSARADTGELFF.

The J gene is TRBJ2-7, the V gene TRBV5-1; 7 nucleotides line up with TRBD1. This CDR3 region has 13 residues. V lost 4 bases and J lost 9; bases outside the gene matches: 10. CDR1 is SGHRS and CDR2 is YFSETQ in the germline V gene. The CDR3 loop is CASSVDRRIGQYF. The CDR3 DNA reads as TGCGCCAGCAGCGTGGACAGGAGGATCGGGCAGTACTTC.

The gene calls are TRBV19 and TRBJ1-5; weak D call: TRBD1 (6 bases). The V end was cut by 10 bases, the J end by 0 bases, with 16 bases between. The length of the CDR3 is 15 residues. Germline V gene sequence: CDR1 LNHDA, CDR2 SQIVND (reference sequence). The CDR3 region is CATSAGAHSNQPQHF. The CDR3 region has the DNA TGTGCCACCTCCGCGGGGGCCCATAGCAATCAGCCCCAGCATTTT.

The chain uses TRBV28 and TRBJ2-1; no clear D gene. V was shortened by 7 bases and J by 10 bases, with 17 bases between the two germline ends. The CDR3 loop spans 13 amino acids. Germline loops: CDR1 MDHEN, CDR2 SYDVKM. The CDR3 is CASTSPVRREQFF. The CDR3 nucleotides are TGTGCCAGCACCTCCCCGGTCCGTAGGGAGCAGTTCTTC.

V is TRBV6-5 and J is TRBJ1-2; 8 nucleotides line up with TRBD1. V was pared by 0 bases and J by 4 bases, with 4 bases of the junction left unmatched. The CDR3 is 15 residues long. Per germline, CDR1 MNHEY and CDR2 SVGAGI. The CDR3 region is CASSYSTGETYGYTF. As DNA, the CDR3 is TGTGCCAGCAGTTACTCGACAGGGGAAACCTATGGCTACACCTTC.